This T cell receptor beta chain came from a study of T cell changes during pregnancy in multiple sclerosis. Germline V CDR1 and CDR2: LGHNT, FRNRAP. V shed 5 bases and J shed 4 bases, with 14 bases lying between them. The CDR3 is made up of 14 amino acids. Assay: immunoSEQ multiplex PCR; the TCRdb copy retains only in-frame clones and omits some. Of tens of thousands of clones in the sample, around 90% were seen once. This TCR was sampled from a female donor with multiple sclerosis, enrolled in a pregnancy study. Sequenced material: peripheral blood, taken before pregnancy. The chain has TRBV12-5 and TRBJ1-1; a weak D match, TRBD1 (6 bases). This CDR3 is CASGPLQGTTEAFF. The CDR3 DNA follows: TGTGCTAGTGGTCCCCTCCAGGGGACCACTGAAGCTTTCTTT.